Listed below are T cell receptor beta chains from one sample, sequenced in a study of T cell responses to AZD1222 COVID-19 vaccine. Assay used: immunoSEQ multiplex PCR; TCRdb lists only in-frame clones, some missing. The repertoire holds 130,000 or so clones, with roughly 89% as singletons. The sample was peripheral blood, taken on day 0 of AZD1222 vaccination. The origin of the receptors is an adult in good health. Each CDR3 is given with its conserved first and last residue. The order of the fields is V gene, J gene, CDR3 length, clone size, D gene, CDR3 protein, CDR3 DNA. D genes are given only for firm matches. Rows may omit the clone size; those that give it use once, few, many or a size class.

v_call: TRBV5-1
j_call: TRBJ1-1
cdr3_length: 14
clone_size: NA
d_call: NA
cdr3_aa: CASSTGSGRTEAFF
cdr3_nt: TGCGCCAGCAGCACAGGGTCGGGGCGCACTGAAGCTTTCTTT

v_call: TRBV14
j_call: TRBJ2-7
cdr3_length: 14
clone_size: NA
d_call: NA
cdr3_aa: CASSYTQGRYEQYF
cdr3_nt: TGTGCCAGCAGCTACACACAGGGACGCTACGAGCAGTACTTC

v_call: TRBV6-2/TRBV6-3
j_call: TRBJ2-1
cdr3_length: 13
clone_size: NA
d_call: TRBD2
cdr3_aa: CASSPGLVYEQFF
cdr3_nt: TGTGCCAGCAGCCCGGGACTAGTTTACGAGCAGTTCTTC

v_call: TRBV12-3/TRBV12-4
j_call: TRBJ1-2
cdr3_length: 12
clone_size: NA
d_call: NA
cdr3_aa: CASSFPRYGYTF
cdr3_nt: TGTGCCAGCAGTTTCCCCCGCTATGGCTACACCTTC

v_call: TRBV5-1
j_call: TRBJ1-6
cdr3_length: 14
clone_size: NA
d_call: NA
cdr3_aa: CASSLGAFNSPLHF
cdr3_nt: TGCGCCAGCAGCTTGGGTGCTTTCAATTCACCCCTCCACTTT

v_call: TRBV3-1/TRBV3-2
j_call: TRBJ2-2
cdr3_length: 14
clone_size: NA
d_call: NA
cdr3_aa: CASSQAGLPGELFF
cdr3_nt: TGTGCCAGCAGCCAAGCAGGTTTGCCCGGGGAGCTGTTTTTT

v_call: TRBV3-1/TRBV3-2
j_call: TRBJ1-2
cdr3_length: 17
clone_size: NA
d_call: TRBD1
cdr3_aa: CASSQEGDRGQYYGYTF
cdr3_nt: TGTGCCAGCAGCCAAGAGGGGGACAGGGGGCAGTACTATGGCTACACCTTC

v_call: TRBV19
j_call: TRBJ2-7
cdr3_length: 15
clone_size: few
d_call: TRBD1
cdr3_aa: CASSWDSQNSYEQYF
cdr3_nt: TGTGCCAGTAGTTGGGACAGCCAGAATTCCTACGAGCAGTACTTC

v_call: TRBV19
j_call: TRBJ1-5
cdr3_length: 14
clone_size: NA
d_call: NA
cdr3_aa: CASSIDWGNQPQHF
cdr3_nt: TGTGCCAGTAGTATAGATTGGGGGAATCAGCCCCAGCATTTT

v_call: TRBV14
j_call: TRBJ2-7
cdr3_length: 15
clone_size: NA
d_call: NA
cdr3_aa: CASSQGAGSSYEQYF
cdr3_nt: TGTGCCAGCAGCCAAGGGGCAGGAAGTTCCTACGAGCAGTACTTC

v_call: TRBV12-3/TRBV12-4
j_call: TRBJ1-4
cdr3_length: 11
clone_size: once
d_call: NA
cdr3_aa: CASSLREKLFF
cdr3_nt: TGTGCCAGCAGTTTACGCGAAAAACTGTTTTTT

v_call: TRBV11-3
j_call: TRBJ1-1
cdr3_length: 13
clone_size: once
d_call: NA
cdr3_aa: CASSLGARTEAFF
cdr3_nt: TGTGCCAGCAGCTTGGGGGCGAGGACTGAAGCTTTCTTT

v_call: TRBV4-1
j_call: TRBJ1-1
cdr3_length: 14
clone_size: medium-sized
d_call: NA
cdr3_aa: CASSQGGGGTEAFF
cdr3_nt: TGCGCCAGCAGCCAAGGCGGCGGGGGCACTGAAGCTTTCTTT

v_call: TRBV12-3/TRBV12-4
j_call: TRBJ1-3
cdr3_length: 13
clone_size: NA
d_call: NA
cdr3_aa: CASSWGSGNTIYF
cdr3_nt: TGTGCCAGCAGTTGGGGGTCTGGAAACACCATATATTTT

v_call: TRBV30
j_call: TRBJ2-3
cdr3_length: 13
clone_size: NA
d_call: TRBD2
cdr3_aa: CAWGAGGTDTQYF
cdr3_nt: TGTGCCTGGGGAGCGGGGGGCACAGATACGCAGTATTTT

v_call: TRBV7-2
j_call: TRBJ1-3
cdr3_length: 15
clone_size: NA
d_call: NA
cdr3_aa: CASSLLGLSGNTIYF
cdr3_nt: TGTGCCAGCAGCTTATTGGGCCTCTCTGGAAACACCATATATTTT

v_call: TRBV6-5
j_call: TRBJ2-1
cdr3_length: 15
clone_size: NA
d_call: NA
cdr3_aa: CASSYLPAPRHEQFF
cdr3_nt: TGTGCCAGCAGTTACCTTCCGGCCCCGCGGCATGAGCAGTTCTTC

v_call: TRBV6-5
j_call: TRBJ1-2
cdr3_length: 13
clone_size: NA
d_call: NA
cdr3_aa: CASSYQENYGYTF
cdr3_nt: TGTGCCAGCAGTTACCAAGAAAACTATGGCTACACCTTC

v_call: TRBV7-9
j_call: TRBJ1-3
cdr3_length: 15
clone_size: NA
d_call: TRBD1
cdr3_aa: CASSPDRGSGNTIYF
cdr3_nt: TGTGCCAGCAGCCCTGACAGGGGATCTGGAAACACCATATATTTT

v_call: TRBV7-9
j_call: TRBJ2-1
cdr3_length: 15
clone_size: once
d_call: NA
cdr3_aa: CASSWDSGSYNEQFF
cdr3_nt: TGTGCCAGCAGCTGGGATAGCGGTTCCTACAATGAGCAGTTCTTC

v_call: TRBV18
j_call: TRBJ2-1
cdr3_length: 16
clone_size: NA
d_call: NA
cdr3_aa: CASSPIIQGSYNEQFF
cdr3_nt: TGTGCCAGCTCACCTATTATTCAGGGGTCTTACAATGAGCAGTTCTTC

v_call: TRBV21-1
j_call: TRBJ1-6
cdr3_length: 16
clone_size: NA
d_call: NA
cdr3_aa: CASSKPWTADNSPLHF
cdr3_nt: TGTGCCAGCAGCAAACCCTGGACAGCTGATAATTCACCCCTCCACTTT

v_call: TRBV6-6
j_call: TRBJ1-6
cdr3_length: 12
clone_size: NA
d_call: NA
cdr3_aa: CASKNGNSPLHF
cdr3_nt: TGTGCCAGCAAAAATGGCAATTCACCCCTCCACTTT

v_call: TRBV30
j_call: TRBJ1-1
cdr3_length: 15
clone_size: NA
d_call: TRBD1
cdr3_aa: CAWSAKRTGVTEAFF
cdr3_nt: TGTGCCTGGAGTGCTAAGAGGACAGGGGTGACTGAAGCTTTCTTT

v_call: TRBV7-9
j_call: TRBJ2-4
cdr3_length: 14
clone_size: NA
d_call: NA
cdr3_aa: CASSFRTGRDIQYF
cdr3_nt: TGTGCCAGCAGCTTCCGGACAGGGAGGGACATTCAGTACTTC

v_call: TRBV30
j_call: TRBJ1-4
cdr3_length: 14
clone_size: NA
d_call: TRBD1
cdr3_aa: CAWSRQGANEKLFF
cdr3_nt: TGTGCCTGGAGTCGGCAGGGGGCTAATGAAAAACTGTTTTTT

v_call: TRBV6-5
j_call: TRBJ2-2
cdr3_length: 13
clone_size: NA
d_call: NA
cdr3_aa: CASSYSSLGELFF
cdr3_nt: TGTGCCAGCAGTTACTCTAGCCTAGGGGAGCTGTTTTTT

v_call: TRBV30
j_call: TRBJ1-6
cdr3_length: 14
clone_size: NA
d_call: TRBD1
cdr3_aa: CAWRGGTVVSPLHF
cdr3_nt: TGTGCCTGGAGGGGGGGGACAGTAGTATCACCCCTCCACTTT

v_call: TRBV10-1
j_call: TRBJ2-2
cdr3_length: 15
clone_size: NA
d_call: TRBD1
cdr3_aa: CASSGGQGASGELFF
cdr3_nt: TGCGCCAGCAGTGGGGGACAGGGGGCGTCCGGGGAGCTGTTTTTT

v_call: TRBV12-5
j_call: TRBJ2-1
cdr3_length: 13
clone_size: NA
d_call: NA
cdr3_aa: CASGISSYNEQFF
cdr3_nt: TGTGCTAGTGGGATCAGTTCCTACAATGAGCAGTTCTTC

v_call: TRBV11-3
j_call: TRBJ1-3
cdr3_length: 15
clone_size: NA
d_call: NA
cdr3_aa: CASSFSTGAGNTIYF
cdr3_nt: TGTGCCAGCAGCTTTAGTACGGGCGCTGGAAACACCATATATTTT

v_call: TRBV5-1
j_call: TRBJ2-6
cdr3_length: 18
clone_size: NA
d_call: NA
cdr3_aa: CASSPNIRRDSGANVLTF
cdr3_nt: TGCGCCAGCAGCCCTAATATACGAAGAGACTCTGGGGCCAACGTCCTGACTTTC

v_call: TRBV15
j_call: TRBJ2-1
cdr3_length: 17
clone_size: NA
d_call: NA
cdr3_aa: CATSRTNRGTGMNEQFF
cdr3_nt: TGTGCCACCAGCAGAACTAATAGGGGGACGGGAATGAATGAGCAGTTCTTC

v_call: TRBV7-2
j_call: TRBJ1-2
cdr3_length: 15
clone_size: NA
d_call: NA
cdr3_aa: CASSPPGALFGGYTF
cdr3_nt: TGTGCCAGCAGCCCCCCCGGGGCCCTTTTTGGAGGCTACACCTTC

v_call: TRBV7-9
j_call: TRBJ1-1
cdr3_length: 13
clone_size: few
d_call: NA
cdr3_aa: CASSFGSTTEAFF
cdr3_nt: TGTGCCAGCAGCTTTGGTTCAACCACTGAAGCTTTCTTT

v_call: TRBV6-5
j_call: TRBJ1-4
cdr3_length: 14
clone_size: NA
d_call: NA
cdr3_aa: CASRPGFSGEKLFF
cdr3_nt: TGTGCCAGCCGGCCGGGATTCTCGGGTGAAAAACTGTTTTTT

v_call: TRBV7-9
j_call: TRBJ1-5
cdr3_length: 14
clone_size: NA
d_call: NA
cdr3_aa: CASSLWGSNQPQHF
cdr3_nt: TGTGCCAGCAGCCTCTGGGGTAGCAATCAGCCCCAGCATTTT

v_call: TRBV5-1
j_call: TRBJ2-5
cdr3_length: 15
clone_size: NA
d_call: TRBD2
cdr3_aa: CASSLEWGGQETQYF
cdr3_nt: TGCGCCAGCAGCTTGGAGTGGGGGGGCCAAGAGACCCAGTACTTC

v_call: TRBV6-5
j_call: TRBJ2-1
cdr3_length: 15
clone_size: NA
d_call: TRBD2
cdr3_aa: CASSYSQRGFDEQFF
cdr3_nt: TGTGCCAGCAGTTACTCCCAGCGGGGGTTTGATGAGCAGTTCTTC

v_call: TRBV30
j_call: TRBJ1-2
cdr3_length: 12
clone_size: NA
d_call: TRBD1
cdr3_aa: CAWDRGTGGYTF
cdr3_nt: TGTGCCTGGGACAGGGGTACAGGCGGCTACACCTTC

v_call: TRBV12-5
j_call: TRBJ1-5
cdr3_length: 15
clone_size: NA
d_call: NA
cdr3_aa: CASGFEEVGNQPQHF
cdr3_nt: TGTGCTAGTGGTTTTGAGGAGGTAGGCAATCAGCCCCAGCATTTT

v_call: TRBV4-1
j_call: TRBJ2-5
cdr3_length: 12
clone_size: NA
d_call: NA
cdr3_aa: CASSHTEETQYF
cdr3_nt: TGCGCCAGCAGCCACACCGAAGAGACCCAGTACTTC

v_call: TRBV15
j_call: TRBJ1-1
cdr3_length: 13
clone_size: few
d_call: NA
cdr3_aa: CATSRDVNTEAFF
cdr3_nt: TGTGCCACCAGCAGAGATGTGAACACTGAAGCTTTCTTT

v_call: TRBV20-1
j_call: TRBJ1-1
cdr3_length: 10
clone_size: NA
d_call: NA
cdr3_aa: CSAPDVGAFF
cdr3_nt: TGCAGTGCTCCGGATGTGGGGGCTTTCTTT

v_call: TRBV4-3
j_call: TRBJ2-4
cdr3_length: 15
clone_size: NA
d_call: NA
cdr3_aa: CASSQDWVAQNIQYF
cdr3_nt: TGCGCCAGCAGCCAAGATTGGGTGGCCCAAAACATTCAGTACTTC

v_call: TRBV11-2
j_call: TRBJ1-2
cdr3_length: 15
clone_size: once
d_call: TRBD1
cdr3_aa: CASSLDRTGNYGYTF
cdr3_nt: TGTGCCAGCAGCTTAGATCGGACAGGGAACTATGGCTACACCTTC

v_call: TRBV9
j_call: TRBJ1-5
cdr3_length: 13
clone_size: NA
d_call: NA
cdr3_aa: CASSRTDNQPQHF
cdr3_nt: TGTGCCAGCAGTCGGACAGACAATCAGCCCCAGCATTTT

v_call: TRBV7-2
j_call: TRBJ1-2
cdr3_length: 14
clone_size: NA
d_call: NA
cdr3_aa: CASSPRGTNYGYTF
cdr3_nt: TGTGCCAGCAGCCCAAGAGGCACAAACTATGGCTACACCTTC

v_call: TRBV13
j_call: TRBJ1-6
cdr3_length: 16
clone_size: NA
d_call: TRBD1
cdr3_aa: CASSLGRGTGNSPLHF
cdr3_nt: TGTGCCAGCAGCTTAGGCCGAGGGACAGGGAATTCACCCCTCCACTTT

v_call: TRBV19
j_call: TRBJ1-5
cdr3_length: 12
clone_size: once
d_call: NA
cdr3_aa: CASSPRLEPQHF
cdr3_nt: TGTGCCAGTAGTCCCCGTTTGGAGCCCCAGCATTTT

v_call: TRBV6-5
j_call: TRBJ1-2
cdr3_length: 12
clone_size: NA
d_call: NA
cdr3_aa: CASRGRLYGYTF
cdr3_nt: TGTGCCAGCAGGGGCCGTCTCTATGGCTACACCTTC

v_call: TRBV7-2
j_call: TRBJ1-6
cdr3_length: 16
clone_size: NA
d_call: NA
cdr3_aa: CASSPRPGLGNSPLHF
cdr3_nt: TGTGCCAGCAGCCCTCGGCCTGGCCTTGGGAATTCACCCCTCCACTTT